The 14 T cell receptor beta chains in this list originate from one sample, sequenced in a study of shared clonotypes between healthy human individuals. Sequencing used immunoSEQ multiplex PCR; TCRdb keeps in-frame clones, though not all of them. Among some 2 million clones listed, just under 95% were seen once. As defined, naive CD8 cells were CD45RO-negative and positively selected for CCR7, with terminally differentiated effector memory CD45RA+ cells excluded. Sequenced input: naive CD8+ T cells sorted from blood. Receptor source: a man between 18 and 29 years old in good health.

The chain joins TRBV6-6 to TRBJ2-1, with D unresolved. This CDR3 has 11 amino acids. Germline V CDR1 and CDR2: MNHNY, SVGAGI (reference sequence). In DNA form, the CDR3 reads TGTGCGGTGGGAACCTACAATGAGCAGTTCTTC. Translating it yields CAVGTYNEQFF.

V and J are TRBV28 and TRBJ1-1, with D perhaps matching TRBD1 (5 bases). The CDR3 contains 14 residues. The V gene's germline CDR1 is MDHEN and CDR2 SYDVKM. V was clipped by 8 bases and J by 6 bases, with 19 bases between them. CDR3 bases: TGTGCCAGCGACGATCCGGGGGGGATCCCTGAAGCTTTCTTT. Protein sequence: CASDDPGGIPEAFF.

The chain joins TRBV7-6 to TRBJ2-7; possible D gene TRBD2, 6 bases. Germline V CDR1 and CDR2: SGHVS, FNYEAQ. Trimming took 1 base from V and 0 from J, leaving 16 bases between them. This CDR3 contains 17 residues. The CDR3 reads CASSLGKEGFSSYEQYF. The CDR3 DNA is TGTGCCAGCAGCTTAGGGAAGGAGGGCTTTAGCTCCTACGAGCAGTACTTC.

The chain employs TRBV5-1 and TRBJ2-7, with D unresolved. V was clipped by 1 base and J by 3 bases, with 8 bases between them. CDR1 SGHRS and CDR2 YFSETQ come from the germline V gene. This CDR3 has 13 amino acids. The DNA of the CDR3 is TGCGCCAGCAGCTTGACCCTGGACTACGAGCAGTACTTC. Translation: CASSLTLDYEQYF.

The chain joins TRBV6-5 to TRBJ2-7; TRBD1 matches at 7 bases. This CDR3 is 15 amino acids long. CDR1 and CDR2 (germline): MNHEY, SVGAGI. V lost 6 bases and J lost 3; bases outside the gene matches: 11. The DNA of the CDR3 is TGTGCCAGCAGCGGTCTCGAGGGGGCTTTCTACGAGCAGTACTTC. This sequence encodes CASSGLEGAFYEQYF.

V gene TRBV6-5 combines with J gene TRBJ2-7; 13 bases are shared with TRBD2. From germline, CDR1 is MNHEY and CDR2 SVGAGI. There are 15 residues in the CDR3. V trimming: 6 bases; J trimming: 5 bases; junction bases outside the gene matches: 7. CDR3 nucleotide sequence: TGTGCCAGCAGGCAACTAGCGGGAGGGCCTGACGAGCAGTACTTC. As protein: CASRQLAGGPDEQYF.

The chain carries TRBV30 and TRBJ1-4, with D possibly being TRBD1 (6 bases). The CDR3 spans 13 residues. Trimming took 8 bases from V and 8 from J, leaving 18 bases between them. Germline V CDR1 and CDR2: GTSNPN, SVGIG (reference sequence). CDR3 residues: CAILQGWSEKLFF. For the CDR3, the DNA is TGTGCCATCCTACAGGGATGGTCCGAAAAACTGTTTTTT. The full variable domain, with the rest looked up from reference TRBV30 and TRBJ1-4, is SQTIHQWPATLVQPVGSPLSLECTVEGTSNPNLYWYRQAAGRGLQLLFYSVGIGQISSEVPQNLSASRPQDRQFILSSKKLLLSDSGFYLCAILQGWSEKLFFGSGTQLSVL.

On this clone itself: This sample includes further DNA sequences coding for the same CDR3. CDR3: CASSQGFNQPQHF. CDR3 bases: TGTGCCAGCAGCCAGGGATTCAATCAGCCCCAGCATTTT. The genes are TRBV27 and TRBJ1-5; maybe TRBD1 (5 bases). Looked up from germline, CDR1 is MNHEY and CDR2 is SMNVEV (reference sequence). The CDR3 contains 13 residues. Trimming pared 6 bases from V and 3 bases from J, leaving 9 bases between.

The chain links TRBV29-1 to TRBJ2-3; D is possibly TRBD1 (5 bases). V dropped 6 bases and J dropped 0 bases, with 10 bases sitting between them. This CDR3 is 13 amino acids long. Germline V lookup: CDR1 SQVTM, CDR2 ANQGSEA. CDR3 in DNA: TGCAGCGTGGCGGACACTAGCACAGATACGCAGTATTTT. Its translation: CSVADTSTDTQYF.

The J gene is TRBJ1-2, the V gene TRBV5-4; weak D call: TRBD1 (5 bases). With 5 bases removed from V and 4 bases from J, the gap between germline ends came to 15 bases. The CDR3 totals 14 residues. From germline, CDR1 is SGHNT and CDR2 YYREEE (reference sequence). The CDR3 sequence is CASRLSGGSYGYTF. The CDR3 nucleotides are TGTGCCAGCAGACTATCCGGGGGTTCCTATGGCTACACCTTC.

The chain combines TRBV18 with TRBJ2-1, with D perhaps matching TRBD2 (6 bases). V lost 8 bases to trimming and J lost 6 bases, with 14 bases between them. CDR1 is KGHSH and CDR2 is LQKENI in the germline V gene. The CDR3 is 13 residues long. CDR3 nucleotides: TGTGCCAGCCTAGCTGGGGGACTCAATGAGCAGTTCTTC. It is translated as CASLAGGLNEQFF.

This sequence joins TRBV4-1 and TRBJ2-2; D remains ambiguous. V was clipped by 5 bases and J by 3 bases, with 13 bases between them. Germline CDR1 MGHRA, CDR2 YSYEKL. The CDR3 covers 15 residues. This chain's CDR3 is CASSSFEDDTGELFF. The CDR3 DNA reads TGCGCCAGCAGCTCCTTCGAAGATGACACCGGGGAGCTGTTTTTT.

CDR3 sequence (DNA): TGTGCCACAACCTTGCGGGGCAGTATTTCAGAGACCCAGTACTTC. Translation gives CATTLRGSISETQYF. The chain carries TRBV28 and TRBJ2-5; D may be TRBD2 (6 bases). V dropped 10 bases and J dropped 4 bases, with 22 bases sitting between them. Germline CDR1 is MDHEN and CDR2 is SYDVKM. There are 15 residues in the CDR3.

The CDR3, as DNA: TGTGCCAGCAGCCTCGATCGGGCTAGCGGGATTTACGAGCAGTACTTC. This sequence encodes CASSLDRASGIYEQYF. The rearrangement joins TRBV6-6 to TRBJ2-7; 9 nucleotides align to TRBD2. With 6 bases clipped from V and 4 bases from J, the junction kept 13 bases outside the gene matches. Germline CDR1 and CDR2: MNHNY and SVGAGI (reference sequence). The CDR3 sequence is 16 residues long.